Listed here are 24 T cell receptor beta chains from one sample, sequenced in a study of blood T cell repertoires in COVID-19. Some clones are missing from TCRdb's copy, which holds only in-frame ones; the method was immunoSEQ multiplex PCR. The sample holds about 130,000 clones, over 75% seen once. The sample consisted of peripheral blood. The receptors were sampled from a woman of 80 years or more with acute or convalescent COVID-19.

V usage is TRBV11-2 and J usage is TRBJ2-1; D unclear. Germline V CDR1 and CDR2: SGHAT, FQNNGV. CDR3 length equals 13 residues. V lost 0 bases to trimming and J lost 10 bases, with 10 bases between them. This chain's CDR3 is CASSLDEAGEQFF. The CDR3 coding sequence is TGTGCCAGCAGCTTAGATGAGGCCGGAGAGCAGTTCTTC.

The chain recombines TRBV4-1 with TRBJ1-2; TRBD1 agrees at 12 bases. V shed 1 base, J shed 6 bases, and the junction held 12 bases outside the gene matches. The CDR3 sequence is 18 residues long. CDR1 MGHRA and CDR2 YSYEKL come from the germline V gene. CDR3 in amino acids: CASSQAIYYRDRGHGYTF. The DNA of the CDR3 is TGCGCCAGCAGCCAAGCGATTTATTACCGGGACAGGGGGCATGGCTACACCTTC.

The V and J genes are TRBV19 and TRBJ1-1; no clear D. Trimming pared 7 bases from V and 4 bases from J, leaving 16 bases between. The CDR3 is 14 residues long. Germline V CDR1 and CDR2: LNHDA, SQIVND (reference sequence). The CDR3 DNA reads TGTGCCAGTAATTTCCTGAAACGGGGCACTGAAGCTTTCTTT. It translates to CASNFLKRGTEAFF.

The chain is built from TRBV7-8 and TRBJ2-7, with unresolved D. The CDR3 has 14 residues. V dropped 5 bases and J dropped 4 bases, with 15 bases sitting between them. Germline CDR1 and CDR2: SGHVS and FQNEAQ. CDR3 nucleotides: TGTGCCAGCAGCCTAGGACCGACTGCGTACGAGCAGTACGTC. It specifies CASSLGPTAYEQYV.

J is TRBJ2-2 and V is TRBV25-1; TRBD2 is a possible D gene (6 bases). Germline V gene lookup returns CDR1 MGHDK and CDR2 SYGVNS. The CDR3 loop spans 13 amino acids. The germline V and J ends were trimmed by 6 bases and 3 bases, with 8 bases remaining between them. The CDR3 bases are TGTGCCAGCAGGCGGGATTACACCGGGGAGCTGTTTTTT. This gives the protein CASRRDYTGELFF.

This chain connects TRBV7-3 to TRBJ1-5; D might be TRBD1 (5 bases). In germline, CDR1 is SGHTA, CDR2 FQGTGA. Trimming shortened V by 3 bases and J by 7 bases, and 10 bases separated the two germline ends. The CDR3 is 13 amino acids. CDR3 in amino acids: CASSLSQGQPQHF. The CDR3 nucleotides read TGTGCCAGCAGCTTGAGTCAGGGACAGCCCCAGCATTTT. Filled out from reference TRBV7-3 and TRBJ1-5, the complete variable domain reads GAGVSQTPSNKVTEKGKYVELRCDPISGHTALYWYRQSLGQGPEFLIYFQGTGAADDSGLPNDRFFAVRPEGSVSTLKIQRTERGDSAVYLCASSLSQGQPQHFGDGTRLSIL.

This chain uses TRBV7-9 with TRBJ2-3; 11 positions match TRBD2. The CDR3 runs to 17 residues. Germline lookup yields CDR1 SEHNR and CDR2 FQNEAQ (reference sequence). V was pared by 5 bases and J by 4 bases, with 11 bases of the junction left unmatched. The CDR3: CASSPLAGGDYSDTQYF. The CDR3 DNA reads as TGTGCCAGCAGCCCCCTAGCGGGGGGAGACTATTCAGATACGCAGTATTTT.

V usage is TRBV19 and J usage is TRBJ1-4, with D possibly being TRBD1 (6 bases). This CDR3 is built from 18 residues. Germline V gene sequence: CDR1 LNHDA, CDR2 SQIVND (reference sequence). Trimming removed 5 bases from V and 4 bases from J, with 23 bases in between. CDR3 DNA sequence: TGTGCCAGTAGTCCACCACCGGGACAACAGGCAGTTAATGAAAAACTGTTTTTT. Its translation: CASSPPPGQQAVNEKLFF.

This rearrangement joins TRBV14 to TRBJ1-1; D may be TRBD1 (6 bases). V lost 1 base, J lost 4 bases, and 19 bases lay in between. The germline V gene encodes CDR1 SGHDN and CDR2 FVKESK. This CDR3 comprises 17 residues. CDR3 bases: TGTGCCAGCAGCCAAGTTCGGCCAGGGGTTTTGGGCACTGAAGCTTTCTTT. Translation gives CASSQVRPGVLGTEAFF.

This clone appeared a single time. The V and J genes are TRBV11-1 and TRBJ2-7, with D maybe TRBD2 (6 bases). The V and J ends lost 3 bases and 4 bases respectively, with 10 bases between them. Germline-derived CDR1 and CDR2 are SGHAT and FQDESV (reference sequence). The CDR3 spans 13 residues. The CDR3 DNA sequence: TGTGCCAGCAGCTTGAACGGAGGGTACGAGCAGTACGTC. Translated, it gives CASSLNGGYEQYV.

The rearrangement links TRBV5-4 to TRBJ1-3; the D is unclear. V was shortened by 1 base and J by 0 bases, with 5 bases between the two germline ends. The germline gives CDR1 SGHNT, CDR2 YYREEE (reference sequence). The CDR3 has 14 residues. The chain's CDR3 is CASSLYSSGNTIYF. CDR3 nucleotide sequence: TGTGCCAGCAGCTTGTATAGCTCTGGAAACACCATATATTTT.

The chain employs TRBV5-1 and TRBJ2-7, with 8 positions matching TRBD1. V shed 4 bases and J 4 bases; nucleotides not matched to a gene: 7. The germline gives CDR1 SGHRS, CDR2 YFSETQ. The CDR3 covers 14 residues. The CDR3 bases are TGCGCCAGCAGCAAGCCGGGACAGGCTTACGAGCAGTACTTC. It translates to CASSKPGQAYEQYF.

The CDR3 DNA is TGTGCCAGCAGTCATAAAGGACAGGGGGCTGAAAAACTGTTTTTT. Translation gives CASSHKGQGAEKLFF. V and J are TRBV2 and TRBJ1-4; TRBD1 aligns across 11 bases. Germline CDR1 and CDR2: SNHLY and FYNNEI. Trimming removed 5 bases from V and 7 bases from J; junction bases left unmatched: 6. The CDR3 runs 15 residues.

This clone has only a few counts. The chain joins TRBV11-3 to TRBJ2-3; 10 nucleotides match TRBD2. The CDR3 has 16 residues. The V gene's germline CDR1 is SGHNT and CDR2 YENEEA. The junction had 5 bases not matched to a gene; V was cut back by 4 bases and J by 1 base. Written as DNA, the CDR3 is TGTGCCAGCAGCTACACACTAGCGGGGCGCACAGATACGCAGTATTTT. Protein: CASSYTLAGRTDTQYF.

The J gene is TRBJ1-5, the V gene TRBV19, with D unclear. The CDR3 runs 14 residues. The V gene's germline CDR1 is LNHDA and CDR2 SQIVND (reference sequence). The V and J ends lost 3 bases and 1 base respectively, with 7 bases between them. The CDR3 protein is CASSITGSNQPQHF. CDR3 nucleotides: TGTGCCAGTAGTATCACCGGGAGCAATCAGCCCCAGCATTTT.

This chain joins TRBV12-5 and TRBJ2-2, with D perhaps TRBD2 (5 bases). The CDR3 totals 15 residues. Looked up from germline, CDR1 is LGHNT and CDR2 is FRNRAP. Trimming pared 6 bases from V and 0 bases from J, leaving 11 bases between. CDR3 DNA sequence: TGTGCTAGTGGATCCGGGGAGACGAACACCGGGGAGCTGTTTTTT. Its translation: CASGSGETNTGELFF.

The V gene is TRBV4-1, the J gene TRBJ2-1; a possible D gene is TRBD1 (6 bases). V was trimmed by 6 bases and J by 1 base, leaving 13 bases between them. Germline V CDR1 and CDR2: MGHRA, YSYEKL. The CDR3 has 15 residues. The CDR3 sequence is CASRPSTGSYNEQFF. The CDR3 bases are TGCGCCAGCAGGCCCTCAACAGGGTCCTACAATGAGCAGTTCTTC.

The J gene is TRBJ1-2, the V gene TRBV5-1; 7 bases are a match to TRBD1. V was clipped by 5 bases and J by 5 bases; unmatched bases: 6. The CDR3 is 13 residues long. Looked up from germline, CDR1 is SGHRS and CDR2 is YFSETQ. CDR3 protein: CASRMGTDYGYTF. CDR3 nucleotides: TGCGCCAGCAGAATGGGGACAGATTATGGCTACACCTTC.

CDR3 DNA: TGTGCCAGCAGCCACACAGGGGTTAGGACTGAAGCTTTCTTT. Amino acids: CASSHTGVRTEAFF. The chain couples TRBV7-2 to TRBJ1-1; 7 bases map to TRBD1. The CDR3 consists of 14 residues. J was trimmed by 5 bases and V by 5 bases; bases with no gene match: 8. Germline V gene lookup returns CDR1 SGHTA and CDR2 FQGNSA. The full variable domain, completed using reference TRBV7-2 and TRBJ1-1, is GAGVSQSPSNKVTEKGKDVELRCDPISGHTALYWYRQSLGQGLEFLIYFQGNSAPDKSGLPSDRFSAERTGGSVSTLTIQRTQQEDSAVYLCASSHTGVRTEAFFGQGTRLTVV.

The CDR3 is CASSGGQGGQFF. CDR3 nucleotides: TGTGCCAGCAGCGGCGGACAGGGTGGACAGTTCTTC. The chain employs TRBV7-9 and TRBJ2-1, with TRBD1 identical over 8 bases. The trim removed 5 bases at V and 13 bases at J, leaving 7 bases unmatched. CDR3 length: 12 amino acids. Germline CDR1 SEHNR, CDR2 FQNEAQ (reference sequence).

This sequence joins TRBV3-1 (or the pseudogene TRBV3-2) and TRBJ1-6, with TRBD1 matching over 7 bases. CDR3 length: 15 amino acids. CDR1 LGHDT and CDR2 YNNKEL come from the germline V gene (reference sequence). V gave up 1 base and J gave up 10 bases; unmatched junction bases: 7. The CDR3 loop is CASSQGDRRQSPLHF. CDR3 in DNA: TGTGCCAGCAGCCAAGGGGACAGAAGGCAATCACCCCTCCACTTT.

The chain is built from TRBV3-1 (or the pseudogene TRBV3-2) and TRBJ2-1, with D uncertain. This CDR3 contains 15 residues. Germline-derived CDR1 and CDR2 are LGHDT and YNNKEL (reference sequence). V lost 2 bases and J 0 bases, leaving 8 bases between the germline ends. The CDR3 nucleotides read TGTGCCAGCAGCCAAACCCCTAGCTCCTACAATGAGCAGTTCTTC. Protein product: CASSQTPSSYNEQFF.

DNA of the CDR3: TGCGCCAGCAGCTTAACCGGGGGAGGTGCTCTAGGGGAGCAGTTCTTC. Its translation is CASSLTGGGALGEQFF. This chain connects TRBV5-1 to TRBJ2-1, with D possibly matching TRBD2 (6 bases). Looked up from germline, CDR1 is SGHRS and CDR2 is YFSETQ. The CDR3 is 16 amino acids. Trimming removed 2 bases from V and 10 bases from J, with 22 bases in between.

The J gene is TRBJ2-1, the V gene TRBV7-2; the D is unclear. Germline V CDR1 and CDR2: SGHTA, FQGNSA. Trimming took off 5 bases at V and 4 bases at J, with 3 bases between the two ends. This CDR3 has 11 residues. The CDR3 bases are TGTGCCAGCAGCCCATACAATGAGCAGTTCTTC. It specifies CASSPYNEQFF. The full variable domain, its missing parts supplied by reference TRBV7-2 and TRBJ2-1, is GAGVSQSPSNKVTEKGKDVELRCDPISGHTALYWYRQSLGQGLEFLIYFQGNSAPDKSGLPSDRFSAERTGGSVSTLTIQRTQQEDSAVYLCASSPYNEQFFGPGTRLTVL.